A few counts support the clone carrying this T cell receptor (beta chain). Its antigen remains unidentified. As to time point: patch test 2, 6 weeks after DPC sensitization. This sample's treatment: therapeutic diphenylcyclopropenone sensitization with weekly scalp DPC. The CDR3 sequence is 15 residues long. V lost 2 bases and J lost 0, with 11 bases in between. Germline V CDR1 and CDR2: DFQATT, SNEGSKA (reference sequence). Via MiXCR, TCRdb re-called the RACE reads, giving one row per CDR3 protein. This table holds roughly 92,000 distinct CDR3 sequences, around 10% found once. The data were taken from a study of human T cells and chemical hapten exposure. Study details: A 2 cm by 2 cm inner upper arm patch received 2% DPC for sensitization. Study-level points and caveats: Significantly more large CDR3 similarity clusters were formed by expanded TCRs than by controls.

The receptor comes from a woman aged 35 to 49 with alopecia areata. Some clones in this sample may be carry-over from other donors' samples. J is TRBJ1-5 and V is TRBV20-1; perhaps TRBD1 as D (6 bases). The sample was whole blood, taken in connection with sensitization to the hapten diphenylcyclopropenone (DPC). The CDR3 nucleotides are TGCAGTGCTAGATCGGACAGCTATAGCAATCAGCCCCAGCATTTT. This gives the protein CSARSDSYSNQPQHF.